This T cell receptor beta chain was identified during a study of T cell responses to AZD1222 COVID-19 vaccine. Sequenced by immunoSEQ multiplex PCR; TCRdb stores in-frame clones only, minus some. The table shows about 52,000 clones, with approximately 86% occurring only once. The germline V gene encodes CDR1 MDHEN and CDR2 SYDVKM. This CDR3 has 11 residues. V lost 2 bases, J lost 12 bases, and 8 bases lay in between. A word on this clone: The antigen is unknown.

Findings and caveats of the study: An increase in Spike-specific TCR breadth and depth was observed after two AZD1222 doses. The donors showed a predominance of white British ancestry and of females, with possible underestimation of clonal diversity. There were repertoire samples only from the period after the peak T cell response.

Pooled in the analysis were second doses at about 4 or about 12 weeks. This TCR derives from an adult who received the AZD1222 COVID-19 vaccine. This chain joins TRBV28 and TRBJ2-1; D gene unclear. The source material was peripheral blood, sampled 28 days after the second AZD1222 dose. CDR3 residues: CASSLLGRQFF. The CDR3 region has the DNA TGTGCCAGCAGTTTACTCGGAAGGCAGTTCTTC.